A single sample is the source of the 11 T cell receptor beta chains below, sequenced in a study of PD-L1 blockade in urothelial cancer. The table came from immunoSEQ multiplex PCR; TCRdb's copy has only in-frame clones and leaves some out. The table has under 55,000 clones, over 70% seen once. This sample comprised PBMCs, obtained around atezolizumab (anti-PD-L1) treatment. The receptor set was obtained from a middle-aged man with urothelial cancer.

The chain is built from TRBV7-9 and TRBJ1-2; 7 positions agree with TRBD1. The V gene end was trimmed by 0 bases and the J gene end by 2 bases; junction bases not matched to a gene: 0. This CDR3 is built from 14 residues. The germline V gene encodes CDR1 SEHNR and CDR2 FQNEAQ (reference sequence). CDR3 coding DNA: TGTGCCAGCAGCTTAGCAGGGGGCAACTATGGCTACACCTTC. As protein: CASSLAGGNYGYTF.

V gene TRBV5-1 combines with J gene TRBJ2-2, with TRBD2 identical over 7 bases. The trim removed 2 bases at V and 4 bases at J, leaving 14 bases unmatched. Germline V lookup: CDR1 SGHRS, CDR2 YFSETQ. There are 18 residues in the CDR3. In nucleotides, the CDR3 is TGCGCCAGCAGCTTTGGGGTGCCCCAGCGGGACCGCACCGGGGAGCTGTTTTTT. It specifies CASSFGVPQRDRTGELFF.

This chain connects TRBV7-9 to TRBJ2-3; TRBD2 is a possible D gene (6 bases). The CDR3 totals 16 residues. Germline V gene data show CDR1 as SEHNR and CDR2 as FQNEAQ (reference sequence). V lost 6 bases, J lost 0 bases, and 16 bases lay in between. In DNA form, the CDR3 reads TGTGCCAGCAGTCTAGTGCTAGCGTCTAGCACAGATACGCAGTATTTT. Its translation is CASSLVLASSTDTQYF.

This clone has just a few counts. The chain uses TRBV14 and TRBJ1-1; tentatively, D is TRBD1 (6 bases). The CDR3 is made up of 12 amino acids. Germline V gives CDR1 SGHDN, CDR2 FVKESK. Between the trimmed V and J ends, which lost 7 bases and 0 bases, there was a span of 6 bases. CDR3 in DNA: TGTGCCAGCAAGGGGGTGAACACTGAAGCTTTCTTT. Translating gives CASKGVNTEAFF.

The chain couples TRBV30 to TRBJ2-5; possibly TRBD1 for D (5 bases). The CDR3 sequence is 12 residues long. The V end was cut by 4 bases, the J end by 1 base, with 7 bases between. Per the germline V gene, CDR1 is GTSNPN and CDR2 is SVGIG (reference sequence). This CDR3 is CAWNQGQETQYF. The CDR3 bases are TGTGCCTGGAACCAGGGCCAAGAGACCCAGTACTTC.

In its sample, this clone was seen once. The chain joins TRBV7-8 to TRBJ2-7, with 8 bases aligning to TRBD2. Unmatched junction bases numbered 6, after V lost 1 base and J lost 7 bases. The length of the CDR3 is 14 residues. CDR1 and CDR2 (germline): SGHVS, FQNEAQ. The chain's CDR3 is CASSLESGGREQYF. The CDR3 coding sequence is TGTGCCAGCAGCTTAGAGTCAGGCGGGAGGGAGCAGTACTTC.

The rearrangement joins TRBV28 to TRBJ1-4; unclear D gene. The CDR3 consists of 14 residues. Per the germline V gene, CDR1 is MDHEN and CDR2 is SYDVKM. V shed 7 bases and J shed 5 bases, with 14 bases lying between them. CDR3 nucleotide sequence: TGTGCCAGCAACCCGAGCCTCGGGAATGAAAAACTGTTTTTT. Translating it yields CASNPSLGNEKLFF.

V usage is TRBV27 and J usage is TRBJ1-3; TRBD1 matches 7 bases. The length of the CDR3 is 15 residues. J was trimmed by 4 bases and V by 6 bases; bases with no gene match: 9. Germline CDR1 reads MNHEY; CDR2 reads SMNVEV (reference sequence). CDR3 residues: CASSRGGLLGNTIYF. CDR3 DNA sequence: TGTGCCAGCAGCCGAGGGGGCCTGTTAGGAAACACCATATATTTT.

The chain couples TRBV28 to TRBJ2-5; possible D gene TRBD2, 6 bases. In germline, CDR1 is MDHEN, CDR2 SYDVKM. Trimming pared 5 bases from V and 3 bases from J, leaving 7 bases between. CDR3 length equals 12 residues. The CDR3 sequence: CASSAGKETQYF. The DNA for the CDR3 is TGTGCCAGCAGTGCGGGGAAAGAGACCCAGTACTTC. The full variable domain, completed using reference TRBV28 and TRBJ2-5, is DVKVTQSSRYLVKRTGEKVFLECVQDMDHENMFWYRQDPGLGLRLIYFSYDVKMKEKGDIPEGYSVSREKKERFSLILESASTNQTSMYLCASSAGKETQYFGPGTRLLVL.

The chain's CDR3 is CAISPGEGRNEQFF. CDR3 in DNA: TGTGCCATCAGTCCCGGGGAGGGGCGCAATGAGCAGTTCTTC. The chain links TRBV10-3 to TRBJ2-1, with 7 bases identical to TRBD2. CDR3 length: 14 residues. Germline CDR1 is ENHRY and CDR2 is SYGVKD. V was clipped by 5 bases and J by 6 bases; unmatched bases: 7.

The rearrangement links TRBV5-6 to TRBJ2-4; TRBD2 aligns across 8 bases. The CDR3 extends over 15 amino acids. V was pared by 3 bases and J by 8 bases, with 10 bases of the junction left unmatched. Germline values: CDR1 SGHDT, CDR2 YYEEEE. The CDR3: CASSWVGAREDIQYF. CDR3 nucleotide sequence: TGTGCCAGCAGCTGGGTCGGGGCGCGGGAGGACATTCAGTACTTC.